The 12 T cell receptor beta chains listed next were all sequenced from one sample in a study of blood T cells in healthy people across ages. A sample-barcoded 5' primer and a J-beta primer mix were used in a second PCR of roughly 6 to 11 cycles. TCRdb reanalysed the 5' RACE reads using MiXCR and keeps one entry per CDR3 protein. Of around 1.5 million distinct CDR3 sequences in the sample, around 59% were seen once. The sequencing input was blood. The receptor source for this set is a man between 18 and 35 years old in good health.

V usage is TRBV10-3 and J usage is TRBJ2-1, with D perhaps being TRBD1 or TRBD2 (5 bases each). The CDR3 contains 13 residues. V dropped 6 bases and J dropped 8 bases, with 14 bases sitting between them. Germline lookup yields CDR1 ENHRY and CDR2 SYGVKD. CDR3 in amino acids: CAISRGTSDEQFF. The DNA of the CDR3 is TGTGCCATCAGCCGGGGCACCTCCGATGAGCAGTTCTTC.

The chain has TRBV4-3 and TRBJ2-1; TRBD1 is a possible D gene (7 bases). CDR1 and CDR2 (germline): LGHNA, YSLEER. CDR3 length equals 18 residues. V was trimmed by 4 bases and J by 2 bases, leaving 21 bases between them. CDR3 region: CASSRQWGVGTAYNEQFF. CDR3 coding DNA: TGCGCCAGCAGCCGCCAATGGGGGGTCGGGACAGCCTACAATGAGCAGTTCTTC.

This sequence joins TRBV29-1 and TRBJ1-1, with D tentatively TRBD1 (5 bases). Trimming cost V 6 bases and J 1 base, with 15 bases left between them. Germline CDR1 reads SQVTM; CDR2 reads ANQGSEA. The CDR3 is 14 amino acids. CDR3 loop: CSVVPRQSNTEAFF. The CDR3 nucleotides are TGCAGCGTCGTACCTCGACAGTCGAACACTGAAGCTTTCTTT.

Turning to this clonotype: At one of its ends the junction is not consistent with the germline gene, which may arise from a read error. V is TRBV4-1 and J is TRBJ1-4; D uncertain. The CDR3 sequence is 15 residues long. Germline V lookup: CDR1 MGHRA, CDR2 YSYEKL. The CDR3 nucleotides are TGCGCCAGCAGCCGGTACATCGCCAAGAATGGAAAACTGTTTTTT. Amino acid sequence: CASSRYIAKNGKLFF.

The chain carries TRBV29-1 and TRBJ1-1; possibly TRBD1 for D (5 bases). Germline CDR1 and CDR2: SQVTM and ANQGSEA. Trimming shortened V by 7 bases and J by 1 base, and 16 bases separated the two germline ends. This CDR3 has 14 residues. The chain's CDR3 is CSAHQGFSNTEAFF. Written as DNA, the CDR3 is TGCAGCGCTCACCAGGGTTTTTCGAACACTGAAGCTTTCTTT.

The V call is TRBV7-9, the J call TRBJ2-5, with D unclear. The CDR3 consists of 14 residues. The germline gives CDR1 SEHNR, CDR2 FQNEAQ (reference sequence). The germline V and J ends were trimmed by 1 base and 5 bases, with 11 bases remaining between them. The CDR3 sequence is CASSLVVGRETQYF. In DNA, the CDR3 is TGTGCCAGCAGCTTAGTGGTGGGTCGGGAGACCCAGTACTTC.

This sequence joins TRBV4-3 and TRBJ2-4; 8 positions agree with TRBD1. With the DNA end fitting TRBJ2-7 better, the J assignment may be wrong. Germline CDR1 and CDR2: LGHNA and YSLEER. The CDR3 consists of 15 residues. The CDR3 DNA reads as TGCGCCAGCAGCCAAGAACGGGACAGGTACTCCGAGCAGTACTTC. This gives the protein CASSQERDRYSEQYF.

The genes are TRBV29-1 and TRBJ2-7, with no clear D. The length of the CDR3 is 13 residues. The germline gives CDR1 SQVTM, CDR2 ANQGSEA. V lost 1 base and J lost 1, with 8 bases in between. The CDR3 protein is CSVEGIPSYEQYF. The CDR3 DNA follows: TGCAGCGTTGAAGGTATACCTTCCTACGAGCAGTACTTC.

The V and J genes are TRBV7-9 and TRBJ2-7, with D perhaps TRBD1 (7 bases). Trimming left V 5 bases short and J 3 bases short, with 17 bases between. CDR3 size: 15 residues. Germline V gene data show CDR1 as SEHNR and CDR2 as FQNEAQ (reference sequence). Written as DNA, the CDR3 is TGTGCCAGCAGCCTAGGGGGCGGGGCACGCTACGAGCAGTACTTC. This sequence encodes CASSLGGGARYEQYF. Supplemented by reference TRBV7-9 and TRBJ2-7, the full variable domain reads DTGVSQNPRHKITKRGQNVTFRCDPISEHNRLYWYRQTLGQGPEFLTYFQNEAQLEKSRLLSDRFSAERPKGSFSTLEIQRTEQGDSAMYLCASSLGGGARYEQYFGPGTRLTVT.

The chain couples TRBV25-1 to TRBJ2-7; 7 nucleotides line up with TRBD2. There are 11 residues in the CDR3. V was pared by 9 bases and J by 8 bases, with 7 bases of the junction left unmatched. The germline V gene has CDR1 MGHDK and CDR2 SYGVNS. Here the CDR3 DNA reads TGTGCCAGTTCGGGAGGTGGCCAGCAGTACTTC. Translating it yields CASSGGGQQYF.

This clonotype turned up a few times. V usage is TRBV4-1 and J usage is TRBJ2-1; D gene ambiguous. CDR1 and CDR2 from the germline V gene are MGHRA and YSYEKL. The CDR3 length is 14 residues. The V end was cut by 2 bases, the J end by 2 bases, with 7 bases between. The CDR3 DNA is TGCGCCAGCAGCCAACTGGGTGCCTACAATGAGCAGTTCTTC. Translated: CASSQLGAYNEQFF.

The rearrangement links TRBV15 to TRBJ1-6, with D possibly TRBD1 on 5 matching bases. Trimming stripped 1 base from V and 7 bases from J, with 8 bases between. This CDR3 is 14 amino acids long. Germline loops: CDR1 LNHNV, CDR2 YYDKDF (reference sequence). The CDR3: CATSRAGVNSPLHF. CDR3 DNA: TGTGCCACCAGCAGAGCGGGGGTCAATTCACCCCTCCACTTT.